Sequencing of this T cell receptor beta chain was carried out in a study of cytomegalovirus exposure and HLA in healthy donors. Vbeta (60) and Jbeta (13) primers were used in the PCR. Profiled with immunoSEQ multiplex PCR; TCRdb holds only in-frame clones, not every one. The data show over 150,000 clones, roughly 85% seen once. In germline, CDR1 is MGHDK, CDR2 SYGVNS. CDR3 length: 16 amino acids. The sequenced sample was PBMCs. The chain recombines TRBV25-1 with TRBJ2-5, with a tentative D call TRBD2 (5 bases). TRBJ2-7 matches the DNA end more closely, so the J call is doubtful. This receptor was obtained from a man aged 25 to 45 in good health and CMV-seropositive. The CDR3 bases are TGTGCCAGCAGTGACGTGGACTCCCGTCACTCCTACGAGCAGTACTTC. It yields the protein CASSDVDSRHSYEQYF.